This TCR beta chain was documented in a study of beta chain features in type 1 diabetes. General study results and limits: There was a moderate but significant shortening of TCRB CDR3s in all four CD4+ subsets of Type 1 diabetes patients.

This clone was recorded a few times. Its antigen is currently unknown. The isolated RNA, all of it, was reverse transcribed, so expressed TCRB transcripts were what got sequenced. An average of about 3.4 million reads was obtained for naive, central memory and regulatory T cell samples. Method: immunoSEQ multiplex PCR; TCRdb's copy keeps in-frame clones and lacks some. Found here are 400,000 to 500,000 clones, about 14% of them singletons; the top ten hold less than 0.04%. The authors took one heparinised blood draw, averaging about 120 mL, from each donor. Markers CD45RO/CCR7/CD25/CD127/CD95/CD27 served to sort CD4+ naive, central memory, regulatory and stem cell-like memory cells. Sequencing was carried out using naive CD4+ T cells from blood. This TCR derives from a man aged 30-40 years in good health.

The CDR3 DNA reads TGTGCCAGCAGCACAAGGGTCATGTACACAGATACGCAGTATTTT. Translation gives CASSTRVMYTDTQYF. The chain recombines TRBV9 with TRBJ2-3; D gene unclear. Looked up from germline, CDR1 is SGDLS and CDR2 is YYNGEE. The CDR3 extends over 15 amino acids. Trimming cost V 4 bases and J 2 bases, with 14 bases left between them.